Listed below are T cell receptor beta chains from one sample, sequenced in a study of OX40 agonist ivuxolimab in advanced cancers. Here immunoSEQ multiplex PCR was the method, and the copy in TCRdb shows in-frame clones only, minus some. This sample has 65,000 to 95,000 clones; roughly 90% occur once, and the top ten carry around 0.18%. Sequenced here: CD4+ or CD8+ T cells sorted from blood, sampled in a trial of the OX40 agonist ivuxolimab. The receptors here all came from an adult with an advanced solid tumor such as melanoma, head and neck, liver or kidney cancer. CDR3s include the opening cysteine and the closing phenylalanine or tryptophan. The D gene is left open where the match is weak. Clone size is not always given. Where it is, it says once, few, many or a class for expanded clones.

J: TRBJ2-7; V: TRBV5-1; size: .; length: 14; D: TRBD2; CDR3: CASRSLAGNYEQYF; DNA: TGCGCCAGCAGGTCTCTAGCGGGAAACTACGAGCAGTACTTC
J: TRBJ2-7; V: TRBV6-1; size: .; length: 14; D: .; CDR3: CATQTRSTRYEQYF; DNA: TGTGCCACGCAGACGAGGTCGACGAGGTACGAGCAGTACTTC
J: TRBJ1-5; V: TRBV5-8; size: .; length: 16; D: TRBD1; CDR3: CASSSYGGQGNQPQHF; DNA: TGTGCCAGCAGCTCCTACGGCGGACAGGGGAATCAGCCCCAGCATTTT
J: TRBJ1-5; V: TRBV7-2; size: .; length: 14; D: .; CDR3: CASSLVGSNQPQHF; DNA: TGTGCCAGCAGCTTAGTTGGCAGCAATCAGCCCCAGCATTTT
J: TRBJ1-1; V: TRBV5-1; size: .; length: 14; D: .; CDR3: CASSFSRMNTEAFF; DNA: TGCGCCAGCAGCTTTTCGCGTATGAACACTGAAGCTTTCTTT
J: TRBJ2-5; V: TRBV10-1; size: .; length: 12; D: TRBD2; CDR3: CARRLAEETQYF; DNA: TGCGCCAGGAGACTAGCGGAAGAGACCCAGTACTTC
J: TRBJ2-2; V: TRBV9; size: .; length: 15; D: .; CDR3: CASSPGLQNTGELFF; DNA: TGTGCCAGCAGCCCCGGACTCCAGAACACCGGGGAGCTGTTTTTT
J: TRBJ2-3; V: TRBV29-1; size: .; length: 15; D: .; CDR3: CSVEGARGGTDTQYF; DNA: TGCAGCGTTGAAGGAGCTAGAGGAGGCACAGATACGCAGTATTTT
J: TRBJ2-2; V: TRBV27; size: .; length: 14; D: .; CDR3: CASSFSGAGGELFF; DNA: TGTGCCAGCAGTTTTTCCGGGGCTGGCGGGGAGCTGTTTTTT
J: TRBJ2-1; V: TRBV6-1; size: .; length: 12; D: .; CDR3: CASRAGSVVQFF; DNA: TGTGCCAGCAGGGCCGGGAGCGTGGTCCAGTTCTTC
J: TRBJ2-7; V: TRBV23-1; size: .; length: 14; D: .; CDR3: CASPPVGWSYEQYF; DNA: TGCGCCTCCCCCCCCGTAGGCTGGAGCTACGAGCAGTACTTC
J: TRBJ2-7; V: TRBV2; size: .; length: 11; D: .; CDR3: CASSREGEQYF; DNA: TGTGCCAGCAGTCGCGAGGGCGAGCAGTACTTC
J: TRBJ2-3; V: TRBV5-4; size: .; length: 14; D: .; CDR3: CASSLDSGTDTRYF; DNA: TGTGCCAGCAGCTTGGATTCCGGCACAGATACGCGGTATTTT
J: TRBJ2-7; V: TRBV30; size: .; length: 11; D: TRBD1; CDR3: CAWRQGNEQYF; DNA: TGTGCCTGGCGACAGGGCAATGAGCAGTACTTC
J: TRBJ2-3; V: TRBV6-5; size: .; length: 14; D: .; CDR3: CASSRPPQNDTQYF; DNA: TGTGCCAGCAGTCGCCCACCCCAAAACGATACGCAGTATTTT
J: TRBJ1-1; V: TRBV19; size: .; length: 15; D: TRBD1; CDR3: CASSRRGQGYTEAFF; DNA: TGTGCCAGTAGTAGAAGAGGACAGGGGTACACTGAAGCTTTCTTT
J: TRBJ1-5; V: TRBV6-5; size: .; length: 13; D: .; CDR3: CASSGVGDQPQHF; DNA: TGTGCCAGCAGTGGAGTAGGGGATCAGCCCCAGCATTTT
J: TRBJ2-1; V: TRBV2; size: .; length: 11; D: .; CDR3: CASRLRLEVLF; DNA: TGTGCCAGCAGACTAAGGCTAGAGGTGCTCTTC
J: TRBJ1-6; V: TRBV6-1; size: .; length: 15; D: TRBD1; CDR3: CASGTGTGYNSPLHF; DNA: TGTGCCAGCGGGACGGGGACAGGATATAATTCACCCCTCCACTTT
J: TRBJ1-1; V: TRBV10-3; size: .; length: 13; D: TRBD1; CDR3: CAIRQGGNTEAFF; DNA: TGTGCCATCCGACAGGGAGGGAACACTGAAGCTTTCTTT
J: TRBJ2-2; V: TRBV18; size: .; length: 15; D: .; CDR3: CASSPQTVPTGELFF; DNA: TGTGCCAGCTCACCTCAGACGGTTCCGACCGGGGAGCTGTTTTTT
J: TRBJ1-3; V: TRBV19; size: .; length: 17; D: .; CDR3: CASTPLRGSRSGNTIYF; DNA: TGTGCCAGTACCCCGTTACGAGGGTCACGCTCTGGAAACACCATATATTTT
J: TRBJ1-4; V: TRBV27; size: .; length: 16; D: TRBD1; CDR3: CASSRTGGRGNEKLFF; DNA: TGTGCCAGCAGTAGAACAGGGGGCCGGGGGAATGAAAAACTGTTTTTT
J: TRBJ1-1; V: TRBV30; size: .; length: 13; D: .; CDR3: CAWSVGGNTEAFF; DNA: TGTGCCTGGAGTGTCGGGGGGAACACTGAAGCTTTCTTT
J: TRBJ2-6; V: TRBV10-2; size: .; length: 18; D: .; CDR3: CASSESGGYHSGANVLTF; DNA: TGCGCCAGCAGTGAGTCCGGGGGTTATCACTCTGGGGCCAACGTCCTGACTTTC
J: TRBJ2-2; V: TRBV5-1; size: .; length: 17; D: TRBD2; CDR3: CASSAAASGVNTGELFF; DNA: TGCGCCAGCAGCGCCGCAGCTAGCGGGGTTAACACCGGGGAGCTGTTTTTT
J: TRBJ2-1; V: TRBV11-3; size: once; length: 15; D: TRBD2; CDR3: CASSLGLAGGNEQFF; DNA: TGTGCCAGCAGCTTAGGACTAGCGGGAGGTAATGAGCAGTTCTTC
J: TRBJ2-2; V: TRBV5-1; size: .; length: 15; D: .; CDR3: CASRNRTGNTGELFF; DNA: TGCGCCAGCAGAAACCGGACCGGCAACACCGGGGAGCTGTTTTTT
J: TRBJ2-2; V: TRBV19; size: .; length: 14; D: TRBD2; CDR3: CASSSGGRSGELFF; DNA: TGTGCCAGTAGTTCGGGAGGGCGGAGCGGGGAGCTGTTTTTT
J: TRBJ2-7; V: TRBV11-2; size: .; length: 12; D: .; CDR3: CASSLSGYEQYF; DNA: TGTGCCAGCAGCTTAAGTGGATACGAGCAGTACTTC
J: TRBJ2-1; V: TRBV5-1; size: .; length: 15; D: TRBD1; CDR3: CASRETGNSYNEQFF; DNA: TGCGCCAGCAGAGAGACAGGGAACTCCTACAATGAGCAGTTCTTC
J: TRBJ2-3; V: TRBV23-1; size: .; length: 12; D: .; CDR3: CASGLSENTQYF; DNA: TGCGCCAGCGGCCTTAGCGAGAATACGCAGTATTTT
J: TRBJ2-3; V: TRBV6-1; size: .; length: 16; D: TRBD2; CDR3: CASSAHSGSSSDTQYF; DNA: TGTGCCAGCAGTGCCCATAGCGGGAGTAGTTCAGATACGCAGTATTTT
J: TRBJ1-1; V: TRBV11-2; size: .; length: 13; D: .; CDR3: CASSSQSGGQAFF; DNA: TGTGCCAGCAGCTCCCAATCAGGAGGGCAAGCTTTCTTT
J: TRBJ2-1; V: TRBV7-2; size: .; length: 14; D: .; CDR3: CASSFLELTNEQFF; DNA: TGTGCCAGCAGCTTCCTCGAACTAACCAATGAGCAGTTCTTC
J: TRBJ1-6; V: TRBV6-5; size: .; length: 14; D: .; CDR3: CASSQQGDNSPLHF; DNA: TGTGCCAGCAGTCAACAGGGTGATAATTCACCCCTCCACTTT
J: TRBJ1-1; V: TRBV18; size: .; length: 14; D: .; CDR3: CASSERWDSTEAFF; DNA: TGTGCCAGCTCCGAAAGATGGGACTCCACTGAAGCTTTCTTT
J: TRBJ1-1; V: TRBV6-6; size: .; length: 13; D: .; CDR3: CASSYSPLAEAFF; DNA: TGTGCCAGCAGTTACTCGCCCCTGGCTGAAGCTTTCTTT
J: TRBJ2-2; V: TRBV5-8; size: .; length: 16; D: .; CDR3: CASSPLDAGLTGELFF; DNA: TGTGCCAGCAGCCCCCTCGATGCAGGCCTAACCGGGGAGCTGTTTTTT
J: TRBJ1-6; V: TRBV19; size: .; length: 17; D: .; CDR3: CASTKDTLSSYNSPLHF; DNA: TGTGCCAGTACGAAAGACACTTTAAGCTCCTATAATTCACCCCTCCACTTT
J: TRBJ1-2; V: TRBV23-1; size: .; length: 12; D: .; CDR3: CASTQAPYGYTF; DNA: TGCGCCAGCACACAGGCCCCCTATGGCTACACCTTC
J: TRBJ1-1; V: TRBV19; size: .; length: 13; D: .; CDR3: CASRDRPNTEAFF; DNA: TGTGCCAGTAGGGACAGACCTAACACTGAAGCTTTCTTT
J: TRBJ1-2; V: TRBV19; size: .; length: 14; D: .; CDR3: CASSIGRTNYGYTF; DNA: TGTGCCAGTAGTATCGGACGGACCAACTATGGCTACACCTTC
J: TRBJ1-4; V: TRBV7-9; size: once; length: 13; D: .; CDR3: CASLGWMDEKLFF; DNA: TGTGCCAGCCTCGGGTGGATGGATGAAAAACTGTTTTTT
J: TRBJ2-2; V: TRBV30; size: .; length: 14; D: TRBD2; CDR3: CAWTRTSLTGELFF; DNA: TGTGCCTGGACTAGGACTAGCCTTACCGGGGAGCTGTTTTTT